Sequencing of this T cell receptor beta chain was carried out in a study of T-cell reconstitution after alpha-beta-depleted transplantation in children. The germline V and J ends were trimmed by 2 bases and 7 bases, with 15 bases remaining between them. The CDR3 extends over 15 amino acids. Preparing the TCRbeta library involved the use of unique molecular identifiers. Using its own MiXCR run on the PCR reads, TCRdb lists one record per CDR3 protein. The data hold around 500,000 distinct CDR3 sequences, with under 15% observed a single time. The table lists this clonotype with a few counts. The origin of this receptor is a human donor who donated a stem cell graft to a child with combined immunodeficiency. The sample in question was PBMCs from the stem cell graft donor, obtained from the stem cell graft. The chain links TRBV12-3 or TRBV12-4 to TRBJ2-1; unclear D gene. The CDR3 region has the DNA TGTGCCAGCAGTTTATCAGGATTTATTGGGAATGAGCAGTTCTTC. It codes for CASSLSGFIGNEQFF.